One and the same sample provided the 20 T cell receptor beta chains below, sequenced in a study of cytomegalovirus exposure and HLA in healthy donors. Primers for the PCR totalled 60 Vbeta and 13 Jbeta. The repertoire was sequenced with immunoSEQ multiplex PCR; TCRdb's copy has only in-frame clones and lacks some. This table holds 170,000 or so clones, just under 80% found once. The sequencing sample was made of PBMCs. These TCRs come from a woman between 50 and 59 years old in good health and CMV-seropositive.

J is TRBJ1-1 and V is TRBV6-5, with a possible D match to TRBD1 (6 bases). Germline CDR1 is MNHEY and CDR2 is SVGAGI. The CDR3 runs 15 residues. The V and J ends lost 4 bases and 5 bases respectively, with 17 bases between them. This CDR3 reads CASSSIPTGTTEAFF. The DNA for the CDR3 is TGTGCCAGCAGTTCGATTCCTACAGGGACAACTGAAGCTTTCTTT.

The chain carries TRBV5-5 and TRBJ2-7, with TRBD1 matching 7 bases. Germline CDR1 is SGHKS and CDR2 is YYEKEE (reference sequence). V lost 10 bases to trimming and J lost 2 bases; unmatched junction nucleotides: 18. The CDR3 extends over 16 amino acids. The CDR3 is CAGTLGLTGEPYEQYF. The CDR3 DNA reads TGTGCCGGAACCTTAGGACTCACAGGGGAGCCCTACGAGCAGTACTTC.

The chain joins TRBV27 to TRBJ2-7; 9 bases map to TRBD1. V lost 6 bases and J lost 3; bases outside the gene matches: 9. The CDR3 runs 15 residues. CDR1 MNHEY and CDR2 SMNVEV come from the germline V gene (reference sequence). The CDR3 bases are TGTGCCAGCAGCCTGACGTGGGGACAGGGCTACGAGCAGTACTTC. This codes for CASSLTWGQGYEQYF.

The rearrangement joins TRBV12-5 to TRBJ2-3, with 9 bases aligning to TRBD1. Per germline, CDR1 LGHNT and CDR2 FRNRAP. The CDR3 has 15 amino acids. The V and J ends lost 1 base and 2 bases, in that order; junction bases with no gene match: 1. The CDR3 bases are TGTGCTAGTGGTTTGGGACAGGGGGACACAGATACGCAGTATTTT. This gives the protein CASGLGQGDTDTQYF.

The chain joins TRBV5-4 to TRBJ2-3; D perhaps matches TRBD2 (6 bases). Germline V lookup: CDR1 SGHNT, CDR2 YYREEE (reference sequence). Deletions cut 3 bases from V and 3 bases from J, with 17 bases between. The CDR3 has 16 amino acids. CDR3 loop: CASSSQGGAGTDTQYF. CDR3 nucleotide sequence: TGTGCCAGCAGCTCCCAGGGAGGCGCGGGGACAGATACGCAGTATTTT. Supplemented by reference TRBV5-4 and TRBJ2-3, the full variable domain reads ETGVTQSPTHLIKTRGQQVTLRCSSQSGHNTVSWYQQALGQGPQFIFQYYREEENGRGNFPPRFSGLQFPNYSSELNVNALELDDSALYLCASSSQGGAGTDTQYFGPGTRLTVL.

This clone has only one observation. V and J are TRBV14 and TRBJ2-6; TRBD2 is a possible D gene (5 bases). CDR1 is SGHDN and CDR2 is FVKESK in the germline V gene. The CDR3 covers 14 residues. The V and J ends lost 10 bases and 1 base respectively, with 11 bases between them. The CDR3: CAKRSGSGANVLTF. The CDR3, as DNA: TGTGCCAAGAGGAGCGGTTCTGGGGCCAACGTCCTGACTTTC.

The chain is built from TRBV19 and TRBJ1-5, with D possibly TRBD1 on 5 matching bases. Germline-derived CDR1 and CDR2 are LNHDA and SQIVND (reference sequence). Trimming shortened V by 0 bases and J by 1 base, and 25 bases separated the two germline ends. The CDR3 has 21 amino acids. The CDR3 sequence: CASSIEGLRGGGARSNQPQHF. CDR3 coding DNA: TGTGCCAGTAGTATAGAAGGTCTCCGGGGTGGAGGGGCGAGGAGCAATCAGCCCCAGCATTTT.

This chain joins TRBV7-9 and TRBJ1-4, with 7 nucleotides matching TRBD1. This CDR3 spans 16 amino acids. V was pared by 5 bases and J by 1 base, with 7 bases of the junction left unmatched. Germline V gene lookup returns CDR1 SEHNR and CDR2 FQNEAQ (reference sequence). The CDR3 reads CASSLQGVITNEKLFF. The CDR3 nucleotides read TGTGCCAGCAGCCTTCAGGGGGTTATAACTAATGAAAAACTGTTTTTT.

Here the CDR3 DNA reads TGTGCCAGCAGCTTGATTTCGGGTACGGGGTTTGGGACCCAGTACTTC. As protein: CASSLISGTGFGTQYF. The chain couples TRBV5-4 to TRBJ2-5; tentatively, D is TRBD2 (5 bases). V dropped 1 base and J dropped 7 bases, with 20 bases sitting between them. CDR1 and CDR2 from the germline V gene are SGHNT and YYREEE (reference sequence). The CDR3 is 16 residues long.

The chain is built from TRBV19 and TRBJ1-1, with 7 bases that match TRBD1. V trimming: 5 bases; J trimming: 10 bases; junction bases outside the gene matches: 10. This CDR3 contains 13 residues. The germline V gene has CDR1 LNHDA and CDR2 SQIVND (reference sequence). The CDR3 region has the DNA TGTGCCAGTAGTGCCCGGGACAGACAGGTAGCTTTCTTT. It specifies CASSARDRQVAFF.

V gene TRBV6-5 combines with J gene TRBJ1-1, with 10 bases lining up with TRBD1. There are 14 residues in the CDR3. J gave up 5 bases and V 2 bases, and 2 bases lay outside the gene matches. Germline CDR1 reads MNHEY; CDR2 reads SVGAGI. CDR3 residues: CASSYDRGLTEAFF. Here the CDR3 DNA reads TGTGCCAGCAGTTACGACAGGGGGCTAACTGAAGCTTTCTTT.

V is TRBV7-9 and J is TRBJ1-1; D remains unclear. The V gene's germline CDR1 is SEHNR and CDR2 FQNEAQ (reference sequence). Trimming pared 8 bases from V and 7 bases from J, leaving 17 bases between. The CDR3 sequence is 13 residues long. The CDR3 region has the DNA TGTGCCAGCTTCGAAAACTACAACCGTGAAGCTTTCTTT. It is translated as CASFENYNREAFF.

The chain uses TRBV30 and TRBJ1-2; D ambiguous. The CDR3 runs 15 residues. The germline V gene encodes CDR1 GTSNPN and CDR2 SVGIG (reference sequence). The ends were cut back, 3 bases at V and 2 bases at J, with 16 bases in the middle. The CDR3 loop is CAWRFGPTVNYGYTF. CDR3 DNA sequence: TGTGCCTGGAGGTTTGGCCCAACAGTAAACTATGGCTACACCTTC.

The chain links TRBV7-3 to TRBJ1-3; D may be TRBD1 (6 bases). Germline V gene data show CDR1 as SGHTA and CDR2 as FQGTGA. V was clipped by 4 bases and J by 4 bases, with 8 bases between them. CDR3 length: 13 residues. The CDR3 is CASSSRGGNTIYF. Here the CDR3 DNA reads TGTGCCAGCAGCTCCAGGGGAGGAAACACCATATATTTT.

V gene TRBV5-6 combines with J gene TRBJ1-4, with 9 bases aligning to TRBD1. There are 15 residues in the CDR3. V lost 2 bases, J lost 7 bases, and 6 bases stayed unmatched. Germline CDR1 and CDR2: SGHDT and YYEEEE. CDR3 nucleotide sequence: TGTGCCAGCAGCTTCTTGGGACAGGGAAGTGAAAAACTGTTTTTT. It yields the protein CASSFLGQGSEKLFF.

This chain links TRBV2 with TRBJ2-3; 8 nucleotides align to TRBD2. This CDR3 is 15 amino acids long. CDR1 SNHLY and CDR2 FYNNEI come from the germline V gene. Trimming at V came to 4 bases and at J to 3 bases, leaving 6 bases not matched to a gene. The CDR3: CASSVLGGGTDTQYF. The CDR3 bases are TGTGCCAGCAGTGTTTTAGGCGGGGGGACAGATACGCAGTATTTT.

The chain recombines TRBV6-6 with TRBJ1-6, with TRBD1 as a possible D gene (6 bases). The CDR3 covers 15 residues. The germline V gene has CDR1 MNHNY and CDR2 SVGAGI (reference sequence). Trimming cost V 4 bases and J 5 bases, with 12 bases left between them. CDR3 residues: CASSFFSGDNSPLHF. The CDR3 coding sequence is TGTGCCAGCAGTTTTTTTTCAGGGGATAATTCACCCCTCCACTTT.

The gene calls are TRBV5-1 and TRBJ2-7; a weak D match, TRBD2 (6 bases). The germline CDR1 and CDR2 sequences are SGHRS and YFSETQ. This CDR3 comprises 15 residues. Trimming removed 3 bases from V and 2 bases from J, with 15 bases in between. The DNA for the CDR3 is TGCGCCAGCAGCTGGAACATGGGCGGGACCTACGAGCAGTACTTC. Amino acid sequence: CASSWNMGGTYEQYF. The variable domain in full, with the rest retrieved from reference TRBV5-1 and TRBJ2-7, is KAGVTQTPRYLIKTRGQQVTLSCSPISGHRSVSWYQQTPGQGLQFLFEYFSETQRNKGNFPGRFSGRQFSNSRSEMNVSTLELGDSALYLCASSWNMGGTYEQYFGPGTRLTVT.

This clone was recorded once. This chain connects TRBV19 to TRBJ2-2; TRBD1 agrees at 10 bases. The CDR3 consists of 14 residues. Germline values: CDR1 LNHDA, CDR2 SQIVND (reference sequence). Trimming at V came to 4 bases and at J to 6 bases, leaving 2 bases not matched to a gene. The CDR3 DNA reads TGTGCCAGTAGTACCGGGACAGGGGCCGGGGAGCTGTTTTTT. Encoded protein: CASSTGTGAGELFF.

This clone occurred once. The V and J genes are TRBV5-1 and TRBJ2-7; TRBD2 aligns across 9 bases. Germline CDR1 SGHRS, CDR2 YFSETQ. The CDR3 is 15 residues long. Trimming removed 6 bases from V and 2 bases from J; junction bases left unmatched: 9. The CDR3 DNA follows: TGCGCCAGCAAATTGGCGGGGGGGCCTCCCTACGAGCAGTACTTC. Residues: CASKLAGGPPYEQYF.